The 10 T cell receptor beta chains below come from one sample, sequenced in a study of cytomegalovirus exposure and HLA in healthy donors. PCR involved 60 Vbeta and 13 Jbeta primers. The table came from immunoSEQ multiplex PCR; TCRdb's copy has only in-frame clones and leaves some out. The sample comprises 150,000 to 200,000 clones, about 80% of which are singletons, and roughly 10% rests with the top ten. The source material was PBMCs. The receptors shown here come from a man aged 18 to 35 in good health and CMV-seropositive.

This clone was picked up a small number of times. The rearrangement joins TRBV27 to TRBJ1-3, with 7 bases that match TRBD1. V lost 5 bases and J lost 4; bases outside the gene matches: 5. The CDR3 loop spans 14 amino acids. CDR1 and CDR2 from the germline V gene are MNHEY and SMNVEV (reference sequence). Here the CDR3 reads CASSDRVGGNTIYF. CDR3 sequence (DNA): TGTGCCAGCAGTGACAGGGTAGGAGGAAACACCATATATTTT.

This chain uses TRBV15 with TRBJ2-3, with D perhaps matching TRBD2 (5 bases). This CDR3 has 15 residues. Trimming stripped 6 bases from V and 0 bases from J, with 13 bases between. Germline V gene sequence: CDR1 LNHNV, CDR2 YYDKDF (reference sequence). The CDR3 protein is CATRDERTSTDTQYF. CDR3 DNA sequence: TGTGCCACCAGGGATGAGCGGACTAGCACAGATACGCAGTATTTT.

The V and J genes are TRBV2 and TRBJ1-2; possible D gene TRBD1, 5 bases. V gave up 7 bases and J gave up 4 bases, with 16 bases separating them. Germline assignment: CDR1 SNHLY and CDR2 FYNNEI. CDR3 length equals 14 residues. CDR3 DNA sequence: TGTGCCAGCAACCCGGGACTTCCCCCCTATGGCTACACCTTC. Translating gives CASNPGLPPYGYTF.

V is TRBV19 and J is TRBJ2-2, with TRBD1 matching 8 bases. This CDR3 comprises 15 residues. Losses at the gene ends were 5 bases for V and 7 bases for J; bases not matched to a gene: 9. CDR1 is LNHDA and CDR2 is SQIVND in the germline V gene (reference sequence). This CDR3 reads CASSSYRGSGGELFF. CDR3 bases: TGTGCCAGTAGTTCCTACAGGGGGTCGGGCGGGGAGCTGTTTTTT.

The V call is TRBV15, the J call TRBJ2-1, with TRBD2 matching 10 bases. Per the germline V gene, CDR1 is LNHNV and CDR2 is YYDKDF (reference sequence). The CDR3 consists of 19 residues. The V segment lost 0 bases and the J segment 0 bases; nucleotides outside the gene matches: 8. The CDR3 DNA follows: TGTGCCACCAGCAGAGATCCTGGGGCTAGCGGGAGCTCCTACAATGAGCAGTTCTTC. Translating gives CATSRDPGASGSSYNEQFF.

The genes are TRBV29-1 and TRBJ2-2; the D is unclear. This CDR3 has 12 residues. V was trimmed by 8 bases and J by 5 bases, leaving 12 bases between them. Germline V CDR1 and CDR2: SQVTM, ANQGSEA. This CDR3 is CSQEERTGELFF. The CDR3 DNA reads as TGCAGCCAAGAGGAAAGAACCGGGGAGCTGTTTTTT.

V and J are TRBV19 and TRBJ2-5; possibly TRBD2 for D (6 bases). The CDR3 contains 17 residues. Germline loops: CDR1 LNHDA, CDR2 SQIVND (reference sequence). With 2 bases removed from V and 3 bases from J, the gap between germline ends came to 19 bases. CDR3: CASSIRTAHGGKETQYF. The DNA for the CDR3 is TGTGCCAGTAGTATACGGACCGCTCACGGGGGAAAAGAGACCCAGTACTTC. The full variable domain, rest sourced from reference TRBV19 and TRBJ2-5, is DGGITQSPKYLFRKEGQNVTLSCEQNLNHDAMYWYRQDPGQGLRLIYYSQIVNDFQKGDIAEGYSVSREKKESFPLTVTSAQKNPTAFYLCASSIRTAHGGKETQYFGPGTRLLVL.

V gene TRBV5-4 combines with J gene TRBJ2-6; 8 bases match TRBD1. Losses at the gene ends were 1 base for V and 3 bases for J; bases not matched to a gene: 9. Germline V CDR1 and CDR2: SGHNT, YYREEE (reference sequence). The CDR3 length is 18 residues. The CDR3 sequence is CASSLRDRLLGGANVLTF. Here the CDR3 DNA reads TGTGCCAGCAGCTTGCGGGACAGGCTTTTGGGTGGGGCCAACGTCCTGACTTTC.

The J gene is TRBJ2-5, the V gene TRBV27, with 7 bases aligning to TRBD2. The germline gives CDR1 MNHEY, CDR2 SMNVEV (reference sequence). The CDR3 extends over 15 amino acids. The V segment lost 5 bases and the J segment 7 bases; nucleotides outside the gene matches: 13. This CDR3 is CASSLRGGRHGTQYF. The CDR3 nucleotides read TGTGCCAGCAGTCTCCGGGGAGGGAGGCATGGGACCCAGTACTTC.

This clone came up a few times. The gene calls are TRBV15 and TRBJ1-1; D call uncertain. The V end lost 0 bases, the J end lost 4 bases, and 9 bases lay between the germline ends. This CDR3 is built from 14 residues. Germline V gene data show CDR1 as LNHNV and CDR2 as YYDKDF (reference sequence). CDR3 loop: CATSRDQTGTEAFF. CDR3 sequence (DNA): TGTGCCACCAGCAGAGATCAGACGGGCACTGAAGCTTTCTTT.